The 21 T cell receptor beta chains reported below all come from one sample, sequenced in a study of cytomegalovirus exposure and HLA in healthy donors. The PCR made use of 60 Vbeta and 13 Jbeta primers. The method was immunoSEQ multiplex PCR; TCRdb's version includes in-frame clones alone and lacks a portion of them. The sample includes 150,000 to 200,000 clones, approximately 79% of them seen just once. Material for sequencing was PBMCs. These receptors were collected from a man aged 50 to 60 in good health and CMV-seropositive.

The rearrangement uses TRBV9 and TRBJ2-3; the D gene is possibly TRBD1 (6 bases). Trimming pared 1 base from V and 0 bases from J, leaving 24 bases between. The length of the CDR3 is 20 residues. Germline-derived CDR1 and CDR2 are SGDLS and YYNGEE. The CDR3, as DNA: TGTGCCAGCAGCGTAACTCACAGGGCGATTCGTGTGTCTAGCACAGATACGCAGTATTTT. Amino acids: CASSVTHRAIRVSSTDTQYF.

The V and J genes are TRBV4-1 and TRBJ1-1; 10 bases match TRBD1. This CDR3 spans 16 amino acids. Trimming removed 8 bases from V and 9 bases from J; junction bases left unmatched: 18. Per the germline V gene, CDR1 is MGHRA and CDR2 is YSYEKL. The CDR3 region has the DNA TGCGCCAGCTCAAGGGGACAGGGGAGTTTTGGAACTAAAGCTTTCTTT. This gives the protein CASSRGQGSFGTKAFF.

This chain links TRBV10-2 with TRBJ1-1, with D perhaps matching TRBD1 (6 bases). V lost 4 bases to trimming and J lost 7 bases, with 7 bases between them. The CDR3 runs to 11 residues. Germline V lookup: CDR1 WSHSY, CDR2 SAAADI. DNA of the CDR3: TGCGCCAGCAGTGTGGACAGTGAAGCTTTCTTT. This encodes CASSVDSEAFF.

V and J are TRBV6-1 and TRBJ2-5, with 10 bases lining up with TRBD2. V lost 4 bases to trimming and J lost 1 base; unmatched junction nucleotides: 18. CDR1 is MNHNS and CDR2 is SASEGT in the germline V gene. CDR3 length: 20 amino acids. The CDR3 DNA follows: TGTGCCAGCAGTGTCTCCAGGCCGCCTCTAGCGGGGGCCCTCCAAGAGACCCAGTACTTC. Translation gives CASSVSRPPLAGALQETQYF.

This clone showed up just a few times. The genes are TRBV14 and TRBJ1-1; 9 nucleotides align to TRBD1. Germline assignment: CDR1 SGHDN and CDR2 FVKESK. J was trimmed by 7 bases and V by 6 bases; bases with no gene match: 9. This CDR3 spans 14 amino acids. The CDR3 reads CASSLIGTGNEAFF. The CDR3 DNA is TGTGCCAGCAGTCTTATTGGGACAGGGAATGAAGCTTTCTTT.

The chain has TRBV10-3 and TRBJ2-5; possible D gene TRBD2, 6 bases. This CDR3 is built from 15 residues. The germline CDR1 and CDR2 sequences are ENHRY and SYGVKD. Deletions cut 2 bases from V and 0 bases from J, with 10 bases between. CDR3 amino acids: CAISEVRGYQETQYF. CDR3 DNA: TGTGCCATCAGTGAGGTTCGGGGGTACCAAGAGACCCAGTACTTC.

The chain employs TRBV11-2 and TRBJ1-2; 8 nucleotides agree with TRBD1. The CDR3 consists of 16 residues. Trimming removed 1 base from V and 4 bases from J; junction bases left unmatched: 8. Germline CDR1 SGHAT, CDR2 FQNNGV. As DNA, the CDR3 is TGTGCCAGCAGCTTAGCCCCCCAGGGGGCTGGCTATGGCTACACCTTC. It codes for CASSLAPQGAGYGYTF.

The chain recombines TRBV6-5 with TRBJ1-3; the match to TRBD1 covers 7 bases. Losses at the gene ends were 6 bases for V and 4 bases for J; bases not matched to a gene: 3. Germline V gene data show CDR1 as MNHEY and CDR2 as SVGAGI. This CDR3 contains 13 residues. The CDR3 DNA follows: TGTGCCAGCAGGTCGGACAGGGGAAACACCATATATTTT. It translates to CASRSDRGNTIYF.

This clone has more than one count but fewer than ten. The chain employs TRBV4-2 and TRBJ2-1, with D maybe TRBD2 (5 bases). The CDR3 extends over 15 amino acids. Deletions cut 0 bases from V and 6 bases from J, with 12 bases between. Germline lookup yields CDR1 LGHNA and CDR2 YNFKEQ. The chain's CDR3 is CASSQDHGEPNEQFF. DNA of the CDR3: TGTGCCAGCAGCCAAGATCATGGGGAGCCCAATGAGCAGTTCTTC.

With respect to this clone: The sample holds other DNA sequences that translate to the same CDR3. The rearrangement links TRBV5-5 to TRBJ2-5; 7 nucleotides match TRBD1. The CDR3 has 14 residues. Germline trimming cut 0 bases from V and 5 bases from J; bases unmatched to any gene: 4. CDR1 is SGHKS, CDR2 YYEKEE, per germline (reference sequence). The CDR3 loop is CASSLGQGRETQYF. The DNA for the CDR3 is TGTGCCAGCAGCTTGGGACAGGGCCGGGAGACCCAGTACTTC.

There are a few counts of this clone. The V and J genes are TRBV11-2 and TRBJ2-4; 8 positions match TRBD2. Germline assignment: CDR1 SGHAT and CDR2 FQNNGV. The CDR3 totals 18 residues. V lost 2 bases and J lost 5; bases outside the gene matches: 14. CDR3 DNA sequence: TGTGCCAGCAGCTTACGATCTACGGCGGGGGGAGGAGAAAACATTCAGTACTTC. It encodes CASSLRSTAGGGENIQYF.

This chain connects TRBV19 to TRBJ2-5; TRBD2 agrees at 9 bases. Germline assignment: CDR1 LNHDA and CDR2 SQIVND (reference sequence). The CDR3 extends over 15 amino acids. V trimming: 5 bases; J trimming: 5 bases; junction bases outside the gene matches: 9. CDR3 sequence reads: CASSSGGGGRETQYF. The CDR3 coding sequence is TGTGCCAGTAGTTCTGGCGGGGGGGGGCGGGAGACCCAGTACTTC. The variable domain in full, completed from reference TRBV19 and TRBJ2-5, reads DGGITQSPKYLFRKEGQNVTLSCEQNLNHDAMYWYRQDPGQGLRLIYYSQIVNDFQKGDIAEGYSVSREKKESFPLTVTSAQKNPTAFYLCASSSGGGGRETQYFGPGTRLLVL.

This clone was picked up a small number of times. V and J are TRBV28 and TRBJ1-4; perhaps TRBD1 as D (5 bases). The length of the CDR3 is 13 residues. CDR1 MDHEN and CDR2 SYDVKM come from the germline V gene. V lost 3 bases, J lost 12 bases, and 14 bases lay in between. The CDR3 bases are TGTGCCAGCAGTTTGGTCCAGGGCATGGAACTGTTTTTT. Translating it yields CASSLVQGMELFF.

This clone has a handful of counts. The chain recombines TRBV6-5 with TRBJ2-3, with D possibly being TRBD2 (5 bases). Germline V gene lookup returns CDR1 MNHEY and CDR2 SVGAGI. Deletions cut 7 bases from V and 2 bases from J, with 10 bases between. This CDR3 region has 13 residues. CDR3 nucleotide sequence: TGTGCCAGCAACGGGGATTCCACAGATACGCAGTATTTT. Amino acids: CASNGDSTDTQYF.

This sequence joins TRBV2 and TRBJ2-7; tentatively, D is TRBD2 (6 bases). The V gene's germline CDR1 is SNHLY and CDR2 FYNNEI. The CDR3 loop spans 15 amino acids. V dropped 6 bases and J dropped 2 bases, with 17 bases sitting between them. The CDR3 protein is CASRDLVSGPYEQYV. CDR3 in DNA: TGTGCCAGCAGGGACCTGGTTAGCGGCCCCTACGAGCAGTACGTC.

The V gene is TRBV28, the J gene TRBJ1-2, with D uncertain. Germline lookup yields CDR1 MDHEN and CDR2 SYDVKM. CDR3 size: 13 residues. V gave up 5 bases and J gave up 0 bases, with 7 bases separating them. Written as DNA, the CDR3 is TGTGCCAGCAGTCCCGGGACTAACTATGGCTACACCTTC. Its translation is CASSPGTNYGYTF.

V is TRBV4-1 and J is TRBJ2-2; 9 bases match TRBD2. V gave up 5 bases and J gave up 0 bases; unmatched junction bases: 4. CDR3 length equals 16 residues. Looked up from germline, CDR1 is MGHRA and CDR2 is YSYEKL. The CDR3 region has the DNA TGCGCCAGCAGCGCCAGCGGGGGGACGAACACCGGGGAGCTGTTTTTT. Its protein is CASSASGGTNTGELFF.

This chain connects TRBV5-1 to TRBJ2-1; 7 nucleotides align to TRBD1. CDR3 length: 14 amino acids. Germline loops: CDR1 SGHRS, CDR2 YFSETQ. Trimming removed 4 bases from V and 7 bases from J; junction bases left unmatched: 8. In DNA, the CDR3 is TGCGCCAGCAGCCTACAGGGGACGGGGAATGAGCAGTTCTTC. Protein sequence: CASSLQGTGNEQFF.

The rearrangement uses TRBV15 and TRBJ1-2, with TRBD1 matching over 7 bases. Germline V gene sequence: CDR1 LNHNV, CDR2 YYDKDF (reference sequence). V was clipped by 3 bases and J by 3 bases; unmatched bases: 4. This CDR3 is 14 amino acids long. The DNA for the CDR3 is TGTGCCACCAGCAGTCGGGGACAGTACTATGGCTACACCTTC. Translating gives CATSSRGQYYGYTF.

The rearrangement joins TRBV29-1 to TRBJ1-2; D is perhaps TRBD1 (5 bases). Trimming pared 1 base from V and 1 base from J, leaving 10 bases between. The CDR3 loop spans 14 amino acids. Per the germline V gene, CDR1 is SQVTM and CDR2 is ANQGSEA. CDR3 nucleotides: TGCAGCGTTGAAGGGCAGGGAGGTAACTATGGCTACACCTTC. It specifies CSVEGQGGNYGYTF.

V gene TRBV5-8 combines with J gene TRBJ1-5; 7 bases map to TRBD1. The V segment lost 5 bases and the J segment 0 bases; nucleotides outside the gene matches: 5. The germline V gene encodes CDR1 SGHTS and CDR2 YDEGEE. This CDR3 has 15 amino acids. The CDR3 sequence: CASRVGGLSNQPQHF. The CDR3 nucleotides are TGTGCCAGCAGAGTAGGGGGCCTTAGCAATCAGCCCCAGCATTTT.